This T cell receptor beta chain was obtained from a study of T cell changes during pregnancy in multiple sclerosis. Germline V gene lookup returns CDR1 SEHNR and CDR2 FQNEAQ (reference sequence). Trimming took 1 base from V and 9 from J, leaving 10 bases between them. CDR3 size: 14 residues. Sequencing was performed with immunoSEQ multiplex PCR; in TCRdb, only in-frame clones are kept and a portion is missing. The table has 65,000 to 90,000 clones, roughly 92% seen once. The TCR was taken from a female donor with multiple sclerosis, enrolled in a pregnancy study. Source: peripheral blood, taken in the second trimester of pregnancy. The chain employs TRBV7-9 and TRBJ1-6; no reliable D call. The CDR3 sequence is CASSLDSLRSPLHF. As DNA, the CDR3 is TGTGCCAGCAGCTTAGACAGCTTACGTTCACCCCTCCACTTT.